This T cell receptor (beta chain) derives from a study of spatial heterogeneity in lung cancer. The wider study: There were, on average, more than ten raw-read appearances for each unique TCR and UMI combination.

The CDR3 has 15 amino acids. V lost 1 base to trimming and J lost 7 bases, with 13 bases between them. Germline V lookup: CDR1 LGHDT, CDR2 YNNKEL (reference sequence). TCRdb processed the 5' RACE reads anew with MiXCR; each CDR3 protein has one entry. Here the sample spans about 48,000 distinct CDR3 sequences, about 5.8% being singletons. Described time point: sample taken at primary tumor resection. Unsorted samples of tumor, nontumor lung or frozen PBMC had their whole RNA sequenced. This clonotype was recorded many times. The clonotype comes from a male donor with early-stage non-small cell lung cancer. The sample consisted of PBMCs, taken at surgery. This rearrangement joins TRBV3-1 to TRBJ2-2; no clear D. In DNA, the CDR3 is TGTGCCAGCAGCCAAGGACTGGGCGTGGGCGGGGAGCTGTTTTTT. This encodes CASSQGLGVGGELFF.